This T cell receptor beta chain came from a study of T-cell memory formation after mild COVID-19. Study findings and constraints: Among CD4+ contracting clones, most were CM and EM, and CD8+ ones EMRA.

Sample barcodes and UMIs were carried by the TCR alpha and TCR beta cDNA libraries that 5'RACE generated with constant-segment primers. One entry per CDR3 protein, called by TCRdb with MiXCR from the 5' RACE reads. The profile shows more than 450,000 distinct CDR3 sequences, about 20% of them singletons. As regards this clonotype: Its target is unknown.

Sequencing was carried out using PBMCs or a T cell subset sorted from them (not recorded which). The receptor was derived from an adult woman who had mild COVID-19 (a few samples of this study predate the infection). Cell type and time point are not known.

CDR3 residues: CASTSGAHEQYF. CDR3 nucleotides: TGTGCCAGCACATCCGGGGCCCACGAGCAGTACTTC. The chain couples TRBV12-3 or TRBV12-4 to TRBJ2-7; D could derive from TRBD1 or TRBD2 (5 bases each). V was shortened by 7 bases and J by 5 bases, with 12 bases between the two germline ends. The CDR3 covers 12 residues.